This T cell receptor (beta chain) stems from a study of neurological immune-mediated disorders. Across the study: Secondary progressive disease was present in 3, and relapsing-remitting disease in roughly 30, of the approximately 35 multiple sclerosis patients. General study results and limits: The greatest TCR clonal expansion appeared in HTLV-1-associated myelopathy and the smallest, falling below healthy controls, in multiple sclerosis.

There are many counts of this clonotype. Its target is unknown. Looked up from germline, CDR1 is SEHNR and CDR2 is FQNEAQ (reference sequence). Trimming cost V 6 bases and J 5 bases; bases outside gene matches: 8. The CDR3 runs 15 residues. The sorted libraries took about a million CD4+ or CD8+ T cells. TCRdb re-called the 5' RACE reads with MiXCR, one entry per CDR3 protein. This table holds about 21,000 distinct CDR3 sequences, approximately 15% found once. The origin of this receptor is a woman aged 18-35 years with multiple sclerosis. The sample comprised CD8+ T cells from blood. The chain uses TRBV7-9 and TRBJ2-4; TRBD1 matches at 9 bases. The CDR3 DNA follows: TGTGCCAGCAGTCCCAGCGGACAGGGGCAAAACATTCAGTACTTC. It specifies CASSPSGQGQNIQYF.